This TCR beta chain emerged from a study of regulatory T cells in long-lasting Graves disease. At the level of the study: Graves' patients with a new diagnosis had received antithyroid drugs under 3 months.

This clonotype was counted only a few times. Its antigen is undetermined. To make TCR beta libraries, researchers used iRepertoire HTBI primers and Arm-PCR of CDR3 regions. In TCRdb, the multiplex PCR reads were re-called with MiXCR into one record per CDR3 protein. Counted here are 520,000 or so distinct CDR3 sequences, more than 10% occurring once; the ten biggest clones make up approximately 9.6%. The time point is: newly diagnosed GD, antithyroid drugs for less than 3 months. PBMC RNA was the source of the TCR library. Broader study findings: TCR diversity was lower in persistent than newly diagnosed Graves' disease.

The germline gives CDR1 MDHEN, CDR2 SYDVKM. The CDR3 length is 16 residues. V lost 4 bases, J lost 7 bases, and 10 bases stayed unmatched. The same data also contributed to another study, on T cells in Graves' hyperthyroidism and ophthalmopathy.

This receptor was identified in a woman between 25 and 40 years old with Graves disease. The material sequenced was peripheral blood mononuclear cells (PBMCs), taken at new diagnosis, from a patient treated with antithyroid drugs. The chain has TRBV28 and TRBJ2-2, with 9 bases matching TRBD2. The CDR3 nucleotides read TGTGCCAGCAGTTCCCCAACTAGCGGGCCGCTCGGGGAGCTGTTTTTT. Encoded protein: CASSSPTSGPLGELFF.